A single sample gave rise to the 5 T cell receptor beta chains below, sequenced in a study of blood T cell repertoires in COVID-19. Sequencing used immunoSEQ multiplex PCR; TCRdb keeps in-frame clones, though not all of them. The table includes 140,000 or so clones, just under 80% detected once. Sequenced sample: peripheral blood. Receptors were obtained from a woman aged 55-70 years with acute or convalescent COVID-19.

This clone was detected only once. The gene calls are TRBV30 and TRBJ2-2, with 10 nucleotides matching TRBD2. With V trimmed by 0 bases and J by 4 bases, 5 bases remained unmatched. CDR1 GTSNPN and CDR2 SVGIG come from the germline V gene (reference sequence). The CDR3 consists of 16 residues. The CDR3 reads CAWSVKLAGVTGELFF. Written as DNA, the CDR3 is TGTGCCTGGAGTGTAAAGCTAGCGGGAGTCACCGGGGAGCTGTTTTTT.

The chain uses TRBV2 and TRBJ1-2, with no clear D. The CDR3 is 14 residues long. The V and J ends lost 6 bases and 0 bases respectively, with 11 bases between them. Germline V lookup: CDR1 SNHLY, CDR2 FYNNEI. CDR3 bases: TGTGCCAGCAGGCGAGACACCACTAACTATGGCTACACCTTC. Encoded protein: CASRRDTTNYGYTF.

The chain links TRBV7-2 to TRBJ2-5; TRBD1 is a possible D gene (6 bases). CDR3 length: 15 amino acids. Trimming stripped 1 base from V and 2 bases from J, with 11 bases between. Germline-derived CDR1 and CDR2 are SGHTA and FQGNSA. As DNA, the CDR3 is TGTGCCAGCAGCTTAGGTCTCCAGGGGCAAGAGACCCAGTACTTC. Residues: CASSLGLQGQETQYF.

This chain uses TRBV28 with TRBJ2-1; 11 bases line up with TRBD1. This CDR3 is 17 amino acids long. CDR1 is MDHEN, CDR2 SYDVKM, per germline. V trimming: 5 bases; J trimming: 4 bases; junction bases outside the gene matches: 10. This chain's CDR3 is CASSTALGTGGYNEQFF. The DNA for the CDR3 is TGTGCCAGCAGTACCGCCCTCGGGACAGGGGGATACAATGAGCAGTTCTTC.

The J gene is TRBJ2-1, the V gene TRBV12-5; no definite D call. The CDR3 covers 14 residues. The V gene's germline CDR1 is LGHNT and CDR2 FRNRAP. Trimming shortened V by 0 bases and J by 0 bases, and 3 bases separated the two germline ends. This CDR3 is CASGLVSSYNEQFF. The CDR3, as DNA: TGTGCTAGTGGTTTGGTCAGCTCCTACAATGAGCAGTTCTTC.